These 6 T cell receptor beta chains originate from one sample sequenced in a study of blood T cells in healthy people across ages. Primed by a sample-barcoded 5' primer and a J-beta primer mix, a second PCR proceeded for 7 to 11 cycles. TCRdb re-analysed the 5' RACE reads in MiXCR, keeping a single row per CDR3 protein. The sample holds 800,000 to 900,000 distinct CDR3 sequences; about 59% are singletons and the top ten take roughly 26%. Input material: blood. The receptors come from a man between 25 and 39 years old in good health.

This chain connects TRBV27 to TRBJ2-7, with D perhaps TRBD1 (6 bases). The end of the DNA fits TRBJ2-5 better, so the J call may be wrong. There are 15 residues in the CDR3. The germline CDR1 and CDR2 sequences are MNHEY and SMNVEV (reference sequence). CDR3 amino acids: CASSLEQGQKETQYF. The DNA of the CDR3 is TGTGCCAGCAGTTTGGAACAGGGTCAAAAAGAGACCCAGTACTTC.

This clonotype showed up just a few times. The V gene is TRBV15, the J gene TRBJ1-6, with 8 nucleotides matching TRBD1. CDR1 is LNHNV and CDR2 is YYDKDF in the germline V gene (reference sequence). Trimming took 5 bases from V and 10 from J; bases not matched to a gene: 7. The CDR3 sequence is 14 residues long. In DNA, the CDR3 is TGTGCCACCAGCGACAGGGGAGGGAGGTCACCCCTCCACTTT. Amino acids: CATSDRGGRSPLHF.

As for this clonotype: At one end, the junction sequence differs from germline, possibly due to a read error. This chain joins TRBV10-3 and TRBJ2-7; D uncertain. The germline gives CDR1 ENHRY, CDR2 SYGVKD. The CDR3 contains 11 residues. CDR3 residues: CAISDLDERYF. CDR3 nucleotide sequence: TGTGCCATCAGTGACTTGGACGAGCGGTACTTC.

In regard to this clonotype: A read error may produce the germline difference seen at one junction end. The chain couples TRBV2 to TRBJ1-2; perhaps TRBD1 as D (5 bases). Germline V gene sequence: CDR1 SNHLY, CDR2 FYNNEI. The CDR3 has 14 residues. CDR3 DNA: TGTGCCAGCAATCGTGGGTCTCCGGGACGGGGCTACACCTTT. Amino acid sequence: CASNRGSPGRGYTF.

This clonotype was found many times. The V and J genes are TRBV7-2 and TRBJ2-5; D gene unclear. The CDR3 consists of 11 residues. The germline V gene encodes CDR1 SGHTA and CDR2 FQGNSA. Trimming shortened V by 6 bases and J by 3 bases, and 5 bases separated the two germline ends. This CDR3 is CASSSKETQYF. The CDR3 region has the DNA TGTGCCAGCAGTTCTAAAGAGACCCAGTACTTC.

A few counts support this clonotype. The CDR3 DNA reads TGTGCCAGCAGCACAGTACAGGGGGTCTACAATGAGCAGTTCTTC. This translates into CASSTVQGVYNEQFF. The chain recombines TRBV9 with TRBJ2-1, with 8 bases fitting TRBD1. V shed 4 bases and J 3 bases; nucleotides not matched to a gene: 6. The CDR3 is 15 amino acids. Germline loops: CDR1 SGDLS, CDR2 YYNGEE.